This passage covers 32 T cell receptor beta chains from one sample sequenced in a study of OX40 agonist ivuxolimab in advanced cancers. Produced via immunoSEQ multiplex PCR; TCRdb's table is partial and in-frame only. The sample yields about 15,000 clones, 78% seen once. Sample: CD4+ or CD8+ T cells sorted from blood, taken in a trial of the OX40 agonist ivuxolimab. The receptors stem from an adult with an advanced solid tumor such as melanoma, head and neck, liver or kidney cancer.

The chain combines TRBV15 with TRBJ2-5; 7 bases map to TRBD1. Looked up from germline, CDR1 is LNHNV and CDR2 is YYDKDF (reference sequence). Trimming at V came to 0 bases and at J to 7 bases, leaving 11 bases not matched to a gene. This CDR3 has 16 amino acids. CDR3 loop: CATSRESGTASWTQYF. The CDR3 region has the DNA TGTGCCACCAGCAGAGAATCCGGGACAGCTTCATGGACCCAGTACTTC.

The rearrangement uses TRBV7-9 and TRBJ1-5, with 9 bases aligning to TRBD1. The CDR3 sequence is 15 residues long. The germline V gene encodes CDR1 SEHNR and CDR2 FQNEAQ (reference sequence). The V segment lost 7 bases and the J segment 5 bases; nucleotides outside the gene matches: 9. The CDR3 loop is CASKPGTGTDQPQHF. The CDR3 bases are TGTGCCAGCAAACCAGGGACAGGGACGGATCAGCCCCAGCATTTT.

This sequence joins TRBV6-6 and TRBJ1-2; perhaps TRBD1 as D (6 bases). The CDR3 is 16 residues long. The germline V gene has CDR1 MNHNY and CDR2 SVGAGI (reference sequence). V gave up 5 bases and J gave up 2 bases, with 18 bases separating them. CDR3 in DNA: TGTGCCAGCAGTCTTAAGGGGGGCACAACGAACTATGGCTACACCTTC. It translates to CASSLKGGTTNYGYTF.

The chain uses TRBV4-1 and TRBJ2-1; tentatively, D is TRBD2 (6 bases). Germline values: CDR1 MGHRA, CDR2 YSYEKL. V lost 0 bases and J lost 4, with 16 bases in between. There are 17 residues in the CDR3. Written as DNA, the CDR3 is TGCGCCAGCAGCCAAGACCCAGGCGGGACGGGGTACAATGAGCAGTTCTTC. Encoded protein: CASSQDPGGTGYNEQFF.

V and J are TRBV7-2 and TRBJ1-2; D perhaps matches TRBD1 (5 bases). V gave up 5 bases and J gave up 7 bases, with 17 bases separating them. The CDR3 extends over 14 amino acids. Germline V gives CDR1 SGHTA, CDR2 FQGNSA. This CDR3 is CASSPLGGRSGYTF. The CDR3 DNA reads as TGTGCCAGCAGCCCCCTCGGGGGGAGGTCTGGCTACACCTTC.

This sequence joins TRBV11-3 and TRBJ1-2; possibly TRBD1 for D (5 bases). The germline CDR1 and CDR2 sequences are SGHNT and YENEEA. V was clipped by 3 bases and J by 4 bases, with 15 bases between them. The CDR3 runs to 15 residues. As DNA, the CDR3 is TGTGCCAGCAGCTTCGAACAGGCCTCGCTCTATGGCTACACCTTC. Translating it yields CASSFEQASLYGYTF.

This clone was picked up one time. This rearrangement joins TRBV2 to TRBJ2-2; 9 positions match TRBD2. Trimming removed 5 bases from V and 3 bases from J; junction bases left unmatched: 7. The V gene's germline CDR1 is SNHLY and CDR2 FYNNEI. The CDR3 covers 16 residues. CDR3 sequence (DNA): TGTGCCAGCAGTTCCCGTAGCGGGGGCCACACCGGGGAGCTGTTTTTT. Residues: CASSSRSGGHTGELFF.

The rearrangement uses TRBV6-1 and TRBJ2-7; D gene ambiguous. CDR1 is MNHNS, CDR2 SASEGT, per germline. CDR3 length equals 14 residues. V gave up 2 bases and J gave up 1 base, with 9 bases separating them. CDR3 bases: TGTGCCAGCAGTGAACTCGGAAGTTCCTACGAGCAGTACTTC. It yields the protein CASSELGSSYEQYF.

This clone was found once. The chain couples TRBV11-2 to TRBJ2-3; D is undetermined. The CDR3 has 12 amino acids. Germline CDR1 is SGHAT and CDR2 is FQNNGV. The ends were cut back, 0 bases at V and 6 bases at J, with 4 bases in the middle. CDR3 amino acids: CASSLDVDTQYF. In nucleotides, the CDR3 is TGTGCCAGCAGCTTAGATGTCGATACGCAGTATTTT.

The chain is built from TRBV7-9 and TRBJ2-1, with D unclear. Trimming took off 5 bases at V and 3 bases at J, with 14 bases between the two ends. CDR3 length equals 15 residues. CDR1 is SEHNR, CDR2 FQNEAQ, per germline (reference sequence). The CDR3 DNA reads TGTGCCAGCAGCGACCCCTTTTGGAGCTACAATGAGCAGTTCTTC. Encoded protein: CASSDPFWSYNEQFF.

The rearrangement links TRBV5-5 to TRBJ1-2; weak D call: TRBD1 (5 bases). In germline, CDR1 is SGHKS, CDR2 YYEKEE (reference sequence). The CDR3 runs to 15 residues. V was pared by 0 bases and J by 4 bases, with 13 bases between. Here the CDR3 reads CASSLVEGTAYGYTF. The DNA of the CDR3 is TGTGCCAGCAGCTTGGTGGAGGGGACGGCCTATGGCTACACCTTC.

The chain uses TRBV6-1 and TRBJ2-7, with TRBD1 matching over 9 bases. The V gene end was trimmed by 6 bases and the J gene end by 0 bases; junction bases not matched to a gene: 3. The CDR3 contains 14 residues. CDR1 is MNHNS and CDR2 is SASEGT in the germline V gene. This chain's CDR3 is CASSGQGSSYEQYF. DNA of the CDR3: TGTGCCAGCAGCGGACAGGGGAGCTCCTACGAGCAGTACTTC.

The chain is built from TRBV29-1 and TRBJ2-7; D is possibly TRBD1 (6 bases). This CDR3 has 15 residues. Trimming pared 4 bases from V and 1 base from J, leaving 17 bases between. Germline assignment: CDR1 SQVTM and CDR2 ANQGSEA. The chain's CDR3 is CSVVNTGTSSYEQYF. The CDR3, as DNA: TGCAGCGTTGTCAACACCGGGACATCTTCCTACGAGCAGTACTTC.

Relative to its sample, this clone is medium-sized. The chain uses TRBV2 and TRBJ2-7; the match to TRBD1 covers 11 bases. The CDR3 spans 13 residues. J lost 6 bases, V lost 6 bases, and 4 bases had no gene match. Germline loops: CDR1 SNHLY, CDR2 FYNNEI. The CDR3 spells CASRAGTGGEQYF. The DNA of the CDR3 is TGTGCCAGCAGAGCCGGGACAGGGGGCGAGCAGTACTTC.

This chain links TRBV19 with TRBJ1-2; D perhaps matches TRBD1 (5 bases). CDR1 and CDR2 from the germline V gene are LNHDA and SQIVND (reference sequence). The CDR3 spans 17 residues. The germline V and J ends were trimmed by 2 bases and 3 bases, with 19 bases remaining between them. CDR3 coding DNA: TGTGCCAGTAGTATAATGAGCTACGGGCAGACAGACTATGGCTACACCTTC. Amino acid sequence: CASSIMSYGQTDYGYTF.

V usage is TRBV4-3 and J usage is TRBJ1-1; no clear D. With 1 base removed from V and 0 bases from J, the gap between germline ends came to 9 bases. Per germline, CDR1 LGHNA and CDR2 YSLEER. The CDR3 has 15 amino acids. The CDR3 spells CASSQGTDMNTEAFF. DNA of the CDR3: TGCGCCAGCAGCCAAGGAACAGACATGAACACTGAAGCTTTCTTT.

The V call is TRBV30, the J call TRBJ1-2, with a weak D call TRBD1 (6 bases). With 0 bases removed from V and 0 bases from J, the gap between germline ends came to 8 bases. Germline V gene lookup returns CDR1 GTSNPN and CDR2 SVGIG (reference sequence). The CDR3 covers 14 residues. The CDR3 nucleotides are TGTGCCTGGAGTGTAGGACAGCCTAACTATGGCTACACCTTC. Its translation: CAWSVGQPNYGYTF.

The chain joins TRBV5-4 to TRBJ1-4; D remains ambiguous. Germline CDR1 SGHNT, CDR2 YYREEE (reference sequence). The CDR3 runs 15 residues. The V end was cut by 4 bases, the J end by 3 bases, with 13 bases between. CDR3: CASSQDPDPNEKLFF. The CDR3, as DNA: TGTGCCAGCAGCCAAGACCCAGACCCTAATGAAAAACTGTTTTTT.

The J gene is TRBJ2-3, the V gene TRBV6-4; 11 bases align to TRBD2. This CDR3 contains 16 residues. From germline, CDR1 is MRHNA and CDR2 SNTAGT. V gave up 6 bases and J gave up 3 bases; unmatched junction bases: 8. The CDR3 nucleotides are TGTGCCAGCAGGTCCCTAGCGGGAGGTAAGACAGATACGCAGTATTTT. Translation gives CASRSLAGGKTDTQYF.

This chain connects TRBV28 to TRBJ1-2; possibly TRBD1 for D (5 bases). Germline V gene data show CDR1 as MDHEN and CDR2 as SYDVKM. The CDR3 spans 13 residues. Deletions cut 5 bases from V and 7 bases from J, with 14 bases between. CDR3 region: CASSPGPRRGYTF. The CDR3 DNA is TGTGCCAGCAGTCCGGGACCGAGGCGTGGCTACACCTTC.

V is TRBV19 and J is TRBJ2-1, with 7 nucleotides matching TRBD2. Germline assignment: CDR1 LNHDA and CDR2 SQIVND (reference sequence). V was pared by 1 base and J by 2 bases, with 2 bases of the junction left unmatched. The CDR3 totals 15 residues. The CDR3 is CASSIGGGPYNEQFF. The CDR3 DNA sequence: TGTGCCAGTAGTATAGGCGGGGGTCCCTACAATGAGCAGTTCTTC.

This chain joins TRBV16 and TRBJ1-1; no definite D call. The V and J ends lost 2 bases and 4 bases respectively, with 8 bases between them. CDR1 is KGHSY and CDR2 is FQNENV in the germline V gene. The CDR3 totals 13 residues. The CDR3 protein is CASSQMDPTEAFF. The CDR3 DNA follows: TGTGCCAGCAGCCAAATGGACCCCACTGAAGCTTTCTTT.

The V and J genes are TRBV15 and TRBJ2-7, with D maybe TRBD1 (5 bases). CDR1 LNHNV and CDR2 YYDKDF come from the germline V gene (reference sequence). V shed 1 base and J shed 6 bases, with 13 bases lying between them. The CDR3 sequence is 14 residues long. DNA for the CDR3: TGTGCCACCAGCAGAGCCCCAGGGTTGAGCGAGCAGTACTTC. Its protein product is CATSRAPGLSEQYF. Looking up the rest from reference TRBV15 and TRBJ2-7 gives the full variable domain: DAMVIQNPRYQVTQFGKPVTLSCSQTLNHNVMYWYQQKSSQAPKLLFHYYDKDFNNEADTPDNFQSRRPNTSFCFLDIRSPGLGDTAMYLCATSRAPGLSEQYFGPGTRLTVT.

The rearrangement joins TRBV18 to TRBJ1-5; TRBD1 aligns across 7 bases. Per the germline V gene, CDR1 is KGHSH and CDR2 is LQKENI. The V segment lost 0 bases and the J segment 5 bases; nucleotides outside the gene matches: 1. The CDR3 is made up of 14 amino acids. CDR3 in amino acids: CASSPPGGDQPQHF. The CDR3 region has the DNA TGTGCCAGCTCACCACCAGGGGGCGATCAGCCCCAGCATTTT.

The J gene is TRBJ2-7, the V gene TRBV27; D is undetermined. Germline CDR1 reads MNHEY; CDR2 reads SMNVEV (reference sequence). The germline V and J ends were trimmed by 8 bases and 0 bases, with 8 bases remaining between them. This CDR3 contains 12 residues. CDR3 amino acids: CASSTDSYEQYF. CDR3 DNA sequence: TGTGCCAGCTCGACTGACTCCTACGAGCAGTACTTC.

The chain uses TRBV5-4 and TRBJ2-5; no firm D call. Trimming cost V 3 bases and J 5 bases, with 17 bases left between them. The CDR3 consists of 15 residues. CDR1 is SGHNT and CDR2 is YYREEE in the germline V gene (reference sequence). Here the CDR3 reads CASSSIRAPRETQYF. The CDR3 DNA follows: TGTGCCAGCAGCTCCATCCGGGCTCCCAGGGAGACCCAGTACTTC.

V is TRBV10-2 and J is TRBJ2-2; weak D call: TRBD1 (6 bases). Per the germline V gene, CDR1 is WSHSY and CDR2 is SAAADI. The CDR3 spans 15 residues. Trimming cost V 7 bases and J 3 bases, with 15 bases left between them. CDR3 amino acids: CASTPTGWDTGELFF. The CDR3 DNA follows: TGCGCCAGCACCCCGACAGGTTGGGACACCGGGGAGCTGTTTTTT.

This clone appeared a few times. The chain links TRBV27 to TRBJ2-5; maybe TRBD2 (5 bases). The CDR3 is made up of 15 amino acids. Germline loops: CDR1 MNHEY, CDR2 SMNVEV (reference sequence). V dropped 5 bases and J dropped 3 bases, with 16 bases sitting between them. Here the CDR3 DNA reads TGTGCCAGCAGTCCGAATGCTAGCCCCGAAGAGACCCAGTACTTC. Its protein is CASSPNASPEETQYF.

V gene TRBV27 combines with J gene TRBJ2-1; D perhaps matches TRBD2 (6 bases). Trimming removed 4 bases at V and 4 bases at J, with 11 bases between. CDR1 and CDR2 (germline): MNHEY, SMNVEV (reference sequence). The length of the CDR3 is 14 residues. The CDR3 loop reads CASSYGRTYNEQFF. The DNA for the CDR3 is TGTGCCAGCAGTTACGGGAGAACGTACAATGAGCAGTTCTTC.

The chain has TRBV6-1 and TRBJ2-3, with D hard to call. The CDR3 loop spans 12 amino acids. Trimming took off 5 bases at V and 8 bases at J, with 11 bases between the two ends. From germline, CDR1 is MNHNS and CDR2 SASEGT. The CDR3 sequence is CASSPLSGTQYF. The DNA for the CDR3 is TGTGCCAGCAGTCCCCTAAGTGGTACGCAGTATTTT.

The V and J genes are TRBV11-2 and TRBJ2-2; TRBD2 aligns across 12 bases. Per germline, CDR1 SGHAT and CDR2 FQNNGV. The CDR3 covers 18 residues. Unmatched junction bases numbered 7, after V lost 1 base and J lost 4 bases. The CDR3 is CASSLGLAGGPSTGELFF. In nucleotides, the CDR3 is TGTGCCAGCAGCTTAGGCCTAGCGGGAGGGCCAAGCACCGGGGAGCTGTTTTTT. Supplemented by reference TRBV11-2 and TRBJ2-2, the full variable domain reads EAGVAQSPRYKIIEKRQSVAFWCNPISGHATLYWYQQILGQGPKLLIQFQNNGVVDDSQLPKDRFSAERLKGVDSTLKIQPAKLEDSAVYLCASSLGLAGGPSTGELFFGEGSRLTVL.

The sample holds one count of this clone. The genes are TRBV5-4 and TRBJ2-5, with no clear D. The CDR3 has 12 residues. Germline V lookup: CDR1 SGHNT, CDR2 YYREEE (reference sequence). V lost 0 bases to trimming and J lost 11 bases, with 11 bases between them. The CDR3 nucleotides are TGTGCCAGCAGCTTGGAGGACGGGTGGCAGTACTTC. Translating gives CASSLEDGWQYF. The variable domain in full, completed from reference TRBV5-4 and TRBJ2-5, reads ETGVTQSPTHLIKTRGQQVTLRCSSQSGHNTVSWYQQALGQGPQFIFQYYREEENGRGNFPPRFSGLQFPNYSSELNVNALELDDSALYLCASSLEDGWQYFGPGTRLLVL.